This TCR beta chain was observed in a study of human T cells and chemical hapten exposure. Across the whole study: 0.01% DPC was applied to the upper back in patch tests, which were read at 6 days. Study-wide points: It was expanded TCRs that formed significantly more large CDR3 similarity clusters than controls did. With alopecia, donors may have immune responses unlike healthy people's.

About this clonotype: Its target is not known.

TCRdb processed the RACE reads anew with MiXCR; each CDR3 protein has one entry. The repertoire includes fewer than 150,000 distinct CDR3 sequences, 12% to 15% of them detected once, and over 0.85% sits in the top ten. Time point denoted: patch test 1, 2 weeks after DPC sensitization. Specified treatment: therapeutic diphenylcyclopropenone sensitization with weekly scalp DPC. The length of the CDR3 is 13 residues. Per the germline V gene, CDR1 is SNHLY and CDR2 is FYNNEI. Losses at the gene ends were 6 bases for V and 4 bases for J; bases not matched to a gene: 2. The TCR sequence derives from a man between 18 and 35 years old with alopecia areata. Some clones in this sample may be carry-over from other donors' samples. The specimen comprised whole blood, sampled in connection with sensitization to the hapten diphenylcyclopropenone (DPC). The chain employs TRBV2 and TRBJ2-2; TRBD2 aligns across 7 bases. The CDR3 protein is CASRKRGTGELFF. The CDR3 nucleotides read TGTGCCAGCAGGAAGCGGGGCACCGGGGAGCTGTTTTTT.